This TCR beta chain appears in the sequencing data of a study of blood T cell repertoires in COVID-19. Overall study context: Spain, Italy and the United States supplied samples that represented acute and convalescent COVID-19. PBMCs, B-cell-depleted T cells, or T cells provided the cDNA or gDNA that made up the material.

Authors' methods: Estimation of nucleated cell counts was performed using reference gene primer amplification. Assay: immunoSEQ multiplex PCR; the TCRdb copy retains only in-frame clones and omits some. V, J and clone size reflect that table, while D and trimming were determined from the DNA. The data hold tens of thousands of clones, with around nine tenths observed a single time. This clone was seen a single time. CDR1 and CDR2 (germline): WSHSY, SAAADI. The ends lost 6 bases at V and 5 bases at J; junction bases unmatched: 10. CDR3 length: 15 residues. The receptor was isolated from a human donor in a cohort sampled during active COVID-19. Sequencing used peripheral blood. The V gene is TRBV10-2, the J gene TRBJ1-2; 9 nucleotides line up with TRBD1. CDR3 nucleotides: TGCGCCAGCAGCCCAACCCGGGACAGGGAGTATGGCTACACCTTC. The encoded protein is CASSPTRDREYGYTF.